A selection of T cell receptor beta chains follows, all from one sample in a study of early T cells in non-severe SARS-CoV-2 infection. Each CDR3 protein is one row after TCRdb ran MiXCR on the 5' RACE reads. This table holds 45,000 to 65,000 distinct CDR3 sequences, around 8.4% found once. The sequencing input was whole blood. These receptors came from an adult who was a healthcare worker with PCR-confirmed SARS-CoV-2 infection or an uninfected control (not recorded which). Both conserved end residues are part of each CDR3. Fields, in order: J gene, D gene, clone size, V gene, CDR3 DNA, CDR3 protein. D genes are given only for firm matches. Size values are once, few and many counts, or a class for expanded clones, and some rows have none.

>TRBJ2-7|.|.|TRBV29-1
TGCAGCGTTGGCCAGGGGACCTACGAGCAGTACTTC
CSVGQGTYEQYF
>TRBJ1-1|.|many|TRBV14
TGTGCCAGCAGCCCCTCTAGAACGGGAACTGAAGCTTTCTTT
CASSPSRTGTEAFF
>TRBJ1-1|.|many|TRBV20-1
TGCAGTGCTCGGACCGCGGCAGGCACTGAAGCTTTCTTT
CSARTAAGTEAFF
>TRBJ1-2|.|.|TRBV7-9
TGTGCCAGCAGCTACAGGGAATTTAACTATGGCTACACCTTC
CASSYREFNYGYTF
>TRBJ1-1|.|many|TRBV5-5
TGTGCCAGCAGCGAGGTCGACGGAAGGGTTGGGGCTGAAGCTTTCTTT
CASSEVDGRVGAEAFF
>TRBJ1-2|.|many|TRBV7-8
TGTGCCAGCAGCTTAGCGTCGGGGAGAGGCTACACCTTC
CASSLASGRGYTF
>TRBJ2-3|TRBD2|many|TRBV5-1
TGCGCCAGCAGCGTGCCCAGCGGGGGGGCTAGCACAGATACGCAGTATTTT
CASSVPSGGASTDTQYF
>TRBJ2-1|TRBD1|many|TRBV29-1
TGCAGCGTACAGGGGTTTGGGCACAATGAGCAGTTCTTC
CSVQGFGHNEQFF
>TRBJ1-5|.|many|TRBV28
TGTGCCAGCAGGCCGGGCAGCCCTCAACCCCAGCATTTT
CASRPGSPQPQHF
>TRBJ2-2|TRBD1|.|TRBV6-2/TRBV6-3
TGTGCCAGCAGCCAACTCGGGACAGACACCGGGGAGCTGTTTTTT
CASSQLGTDTGELFF
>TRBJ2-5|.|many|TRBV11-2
TGTGCCAGCAGCCCCGTGGGGGGTTGGGTCAATCGAGAGACCCAGTACTTC
CASSPVGGWVNRETQYF
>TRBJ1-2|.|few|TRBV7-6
TGTGCCAGCAGCTTAGCGCAGAAGGTTCATCGAGCTAACTATGGCTACACCTTC
CASSLAQKVHRANYGYTF
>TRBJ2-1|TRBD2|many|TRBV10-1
TGCGCCAGCAGTGAGGTGCGGGGGGCCTCCTACAATGAGCAGTTCTTC
CASSEVRGASYNEQFF
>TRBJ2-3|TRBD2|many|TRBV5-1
TGCGCCAGCAGCTTGACCCTAGCGGGGGAAACAGATACGCAGTATTTT
CASSLTLAGETDTQYF
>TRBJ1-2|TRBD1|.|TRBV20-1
TGCAGTGCTGACGAGGCCGGGACAGGGAATGGCTACACCTTC
CSADEAGTGNGYTF
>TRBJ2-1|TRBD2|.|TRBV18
TGTGCCAGCTCACCCGGGGACTACTCCTACAATGAGCAGTTCTTC
CASSPGDYSYNEQFF
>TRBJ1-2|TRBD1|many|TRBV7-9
TGTGCCAGCAGCTCATCATATTACGTAAGGGACAGAGCTAACTATGGCTACACCTTC
CASSSSYYVRDRANYGYTF
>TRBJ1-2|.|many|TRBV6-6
TGTGCCAGCAGTTACTCGGCAGGGCACTATGGCTACACCTTC
CASSYSAGHYGYTF
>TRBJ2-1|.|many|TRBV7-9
TGTGCCAGCAGCTTAGTTACTAGCTATAATGAGCAGTTCTTC
CASSLVTSYNEQFF
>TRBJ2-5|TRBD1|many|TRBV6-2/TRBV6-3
TGTGCCAGCAGTTACTGGACAGGGGACGAGACCCAGTACTTC
CASSYWTGDETQYF
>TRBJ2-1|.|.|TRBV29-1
TGCAGCGCTAAGGCCCCATACAATGAGCAGTTCTTC
CSAKAPYNEQFF
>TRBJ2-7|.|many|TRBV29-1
TGCAGCGTTGCGGGGTTCCTCTCCTACGAGCAGTACTTC
CSVAGFLSYEQYF
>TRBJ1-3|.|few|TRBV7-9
TGTGCCAGCAGCCCACCGGGCCGCTCTGGAAACACCATATATTTT
CASSPPGRSGNTIYF
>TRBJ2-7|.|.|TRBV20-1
TGCAGTGCCCAGAAGGCAAACGGCGCCCTAAGCGAGCAGTACTTC
CSAQKANGALSEQYF
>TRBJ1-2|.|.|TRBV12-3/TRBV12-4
TGTGCCAGCAGTTACGGGACGGAACCTTCTAAATTC
CASSYGTEPSKF
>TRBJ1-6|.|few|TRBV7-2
TGTGCCAGCAGCTCCCTAGGACCCCTCCACTTT
CASSSLGPLHF
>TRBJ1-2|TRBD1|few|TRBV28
TGTGCCAGCAGTTCAGGGGGCGGCTATGGCTACACCTTC
CASSSGGGYGYTF
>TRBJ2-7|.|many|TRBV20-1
TGCAGTGCTCGTCGGCTAGCAAGCCCCTACGAGCAGTACTTC
CSARRLASPYEQYF
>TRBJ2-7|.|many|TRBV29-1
TGCAGCGTGAATGAGGCCTACGAGCAGTACTTC
CSVNEAYEQYF
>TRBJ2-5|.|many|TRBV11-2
TGTGCCAGCAGCTTAGAGGGCAGGGGAGAGACCCAGTACTTC
CASSLEGRGETQYF
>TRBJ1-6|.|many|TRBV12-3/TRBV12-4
TGTGCCAGCAGTTTACGGGGGCGGAATTCACCCCTCCACTTT
CASSLRGRNSPLHF